This is a list of T cell receptor beta chains from one sample in a study of shared clonotypes between healthy human individuals. Assay: immunoSEQ multiplex PCR; the TCRdb copy retains only in-frame clones and omits some. The sample carries about 2.3 million clones, roughly 93% recorded once. The sample was naive CD4+ T cells from PBMCs. The receptor set was obtained from a man between 18 and 29 years old in good health. Some clones in this sample may be carry-over from other donors' samples. Each CDR3 is given with its conserved first and last residue. Fields, in order: CDR3 protein, CDR3 DNA, V gene, clone size, J gene, D gene. A D gene is named only where the DNA matches it firmly. Size is stated for part of the rows, as once, few or many counts, or as a class when the clone is expanded.

CASSLKGTSGNYEQYF,TGCGCCAGCAGCTTAAAAGGGACTAGCGGAAACTACGAGCAGTACTTC,TRBV5-1,.,TRBJ2-7,TRBD2
CASSPTGLNQPQHF,TGTGCCAGCTCACCGACAGGGCTCAATCAGCCCCAGCATTTT,TRBV18,few,TRBJ1-5,TRBD1
CASSEAGTSNTEAFF,TGTGCCAGCAGCGAAGCGGGGACATCGAACACTGAAGCTTTCTTT,TRBV9,.,TRBJ1-1,.
CASSRDRGTTNEKLFF,TGCGCCAGCAGCCGGGACAGGGGCACAACTAATGAAAAACTGTTTTTT,TRBV4-1,.,TRBJ1-4,TRBD1
CASTRLAGGSYEQYF,TGTGCCAGCACCAGACTAGCGGGAGGCTCCTACGAGCAGTACTTC,TRBV28,.,TRBJ2-7,TRBD2
CASSLAPQGAKNIQYF,TGTGCCAGCAGTCTCGCCCCCCAGGGCGCCAAAAACATTCAGTACTTC,TRBV28,.,TRBJ2-4,.
CASSAGALDYGYTF,TGCGCCAGCAGCGCGGGGGCCTTGGACTATGGCTACACCTTC,TRBV4-3,.,TRBJ1-2,.
CASSYSGLAGVAEQFF,TGTGCCAGCAGTTACTCTGGACTAGCGGGAGTGGCTGAGCAGTTCTTC,TRBV6-5,.,TRBJ2-1,TRBD2
CASSLAGQGSYEQYF,TGTGCCAGCAGTTTAGCGGGACAGGGTTCCTACGAGCAGTACTTC,TRBV28,.,TRBJ2-7,TRBD1
CASSNPRQGASYNEQFF,TGTGCCAGCAGCAACCCCCGACAGGGAGCCTCCTACAATGAGCAGTTCTTC,TRBV7-9,.,TRBJ2-1,TRBD1